Sequencing of this T cell receptor (beta chain) was carried out in a study of cytomegalovirus exposure and HLA in healthy donors. Across the study: There were 117 million unique TCR beta sequences, drawn from approximately 180 million T cells, in an earlier analysis.

This CDR3 contains 15 residues. Germline V CDR1 and CDR2: SGHTA, FQGNSA. There are a few counts of this clone. Its ends do not fully match the called genes, so a read error is possible. PCR employed 60 Vbeta and 13 Jbeta primers. This table comes from immunoSEQ multiplex PCR, and its TCRdb copy is limited to in-frame clones, with some not included. The sample shows tens of thousands of clones, approximately 70% of them seen only once. Sequencing input: PBMCs. This TCR was sampled from a man aged 35 to 55 in good health and CMV-seropositive. V usage is TRBV7-2 and J usage is TRBJ1-2; 8 nucleotides agree with TRBD1. This CDR3 is CASSAAGGTGPQEAF. CDR3 DNA: TGTGCCAGCAGCGCAGCCGGCGGGACAGGACCCCAGGAGGCCTTC. The complete variable domain, with remaining parts taken from reference TRBV7-2 and TRBJ1-2, reads GAGVSQSPSNKVTEKGKDVELRCDPISGHTALYWYRQSLGQGLEFLIYFQGNSAPDKSGLPSDRFSAERTGGSVSTLTIQRTQQEDSAVYLCASSAAGGTGPQEAFGSGTRLTVV.